This entry is about one TCR beta chain. Its cognate antigen is unknown. Sequenced with the Oncomine TCR Beta short-read assay was DNA taken from cultured CD4+ T cells. Someone extracted genomic DNA from cultured CD4+ T cells. TCRdb itself ran the PCR reads through MiXCR, one entry per CDR3 protein. The data contain 5,500 to 7,500 distinct CDR3 sequences, under 65% of them seen just once; the ten biggest clones take up under 55%. This sample is drawn from a study of vaccination and CD4 T cells after COVID-19. As for the study in general: Overlapping peptides of the spike proteins of SARS-CoV-2, HCoV-NL63, HCoV-OC43 and HCoV-229E were used for cell stimulation.

Documented treatment: roughly 10-day PBMC culture with coronavirus spike peptide pools or control peptides (ViraFEST assay). The unexposed donor provided CD4+ T cells, which were taken before the COVID-19 pandemic (2011-2018). Fresh IL-2 medium was used to replace half of the medium on days 3 and 7. Trimming removed 0 bases from V and 1 base from J; junction bases left unmatched: 5. The CDR3 loop spans 16 amino acids. The sequence was collected from a human donor in good health. The sample consisted of CD4+ T cells from blood, cultured in vitro. This chain connects TRBV12-3 or TRBV12-4 to TRBJ2-5; 7 nucleotides agree with TRBD2. Here the CDR3 DNA reads TGTGCCAGCAGTTTAGCGGGGCGGGGGATCCAAGAGACCCAGTACTTC. This translates into CASSLAGRGIQETQYF.